This is a list of T cell receptor beta chains from one sample in a study of shared clonotypes between healthy human individuals. The protocol was immunoSEQ multiplex PCR, while the TCRdb copy is restricted to in-frame clones and leaves out a portion. The sample shows about 1.1 million clones, roughly 74% of them seen only once. Sequencing used memory CD4+ T cells from PBMCs. Receptors originate from a young man in good health. Some clones in this sample may be carry-over from other donors' samples. Both conserved end residues are part of each CDR3.

>TRBV28|TRBJ2-4
CASTQPGAAGGIQYF
>TRBV5-1|TRBJ2-7
CASSLSGAGSYEQYF
>TRBV29-1|TRBJ2-2
CSVDKTENTGELFF
>TRBV2|TRBJ1-1
CASSVRQGASTEAFF
>TRBV6-1|TRBJ2-3
CASSEASGRTDTQYF
>TRBV15|TRBJ1-4
CATSRDEGQKLFF
>TRBV28|TRBJ2-2
CASSSPGDSGSLGELFF
>TRBV10-3|TRBJ2-5
CAISPLAGETQYF
>TRBV19|TRBJ1-5
CASLGGRGSSNQPQHF
>TRBV29-1|TRBJ1-5
CSVSWGGDQPQHF
>TRBV7-3|TRBJ2-6
CASSPQGQGWTGANVLTF
>TRBV5-6|TRBJ2-5
CASSFSPGLLETQYF
>TRBV28|TRBJ2-5
CASRLAPPTQYF
>TRBV6-5|TRBJ1-5
CASSQDRTNQPQHF
>TRBV30|.
CAWTYAGRYEQYF
>TRBV6-4|TRBJ1-5
CASSPGISQGTGYQPQHF
>TRBV7-2|TRBJ2-2
CASRGPGHSTGELFF
>TRBV5-1|TRBJ2-3
CASSLAASTDTQYF
>TRBV28|TRBJ2-5
CASSPAGTSGIDQETQYF
>TRBV9|TRBJ2-3
CASSVERGLADTQYF
>TRBV4-1|TRBJ1-4
CASSHLGTAHEKLFF
>TRBV2|TRBJ1-2
CASSWDRDGYTF
>TRBV5-1|TRBJ1-4
CASSLRGQGAPNEKLFF
>TRBV29-1|TRBJ2-7
CSVVQGAPYEQYF
>TRBV4-1|TRBJ1-2
CASSQGLNYGYTF
>TRBV5-1|TRBJ2-5
CASSVDETQYF
>TRBV11-2|TRBJ2-3
CASTLAGLSTDTQYF
>TRBV6-1|TRBJ1-5
CASSRGRVGTEPQHF
>TRBV28|TRBJ1-4
CASRLLRGALPLTNEKLFF
>TRBV2|TRBJ2-1
CASINRDRGYNEQFF
>TRBV30|TRBJ1-5
CAWSATGPNQPQHF
>TRBV29-1|TRBJ1-1
CSVARQVGALNTEAFF
>TRBV7-2|TRBJ1-3
CASSLAGQGSGNTIYF
>TRBV7-3|TRBJ2-7
CASSTSGGYEQYF
>TRBV4-2|TRBJ2-5
CASSPNVAGETQYF
>TRBV6-1|TRBJ1-2
CASSEAGSYGYTF
>TRBV2|TRBJ2-7
CASTSGYEQYF
>TRBV28|TRBJ1-1
CASTISAEAFF
>TRBV5-4|TRBJ2-1
CASSLAGTGFDNEQFF
>TRBV2|TRBJ2-7
CASSSFAASSYEQYF
>TRBV28|TRBJ2-1
CASSPPTSGYNEQFF
>TRBV7-9|TRBJ1-3
CASSLALHRGINTIYF
>TRBV9|TRBJ1-4
CASSSTANEKLFF
>TRBV30|TRBJ2-4
CAWSVGDIQYF
>TRBV11-2|TRBJ2-2
CASSLVPGGTGELFF
>TRBV18|TRBJ2-2
CASSPETVSGELFF
>TRBV14|TRBJ1-4
CASSRQAGQGEKLFF
>TRBV2|TRBJ2-7
CASGLGQGGTYEQYF
>TRBV5-6|TRBJ2-7
CASSLGGSLSYEQYF
>TRBV2|TRBJ2-1
CASTEGRSNEQFF
>TRBV28|TRBJ2-7
CASSSNWNEQYF